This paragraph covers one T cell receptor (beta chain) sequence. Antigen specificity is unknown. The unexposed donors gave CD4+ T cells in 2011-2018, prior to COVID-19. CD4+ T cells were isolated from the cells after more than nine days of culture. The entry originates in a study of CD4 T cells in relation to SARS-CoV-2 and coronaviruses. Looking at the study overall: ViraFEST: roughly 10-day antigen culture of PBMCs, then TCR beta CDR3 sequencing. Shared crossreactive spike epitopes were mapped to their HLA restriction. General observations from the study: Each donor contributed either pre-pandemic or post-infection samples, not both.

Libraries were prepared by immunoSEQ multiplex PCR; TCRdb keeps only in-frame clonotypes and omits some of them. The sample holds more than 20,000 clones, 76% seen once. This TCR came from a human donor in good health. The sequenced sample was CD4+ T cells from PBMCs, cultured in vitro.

CDR3 sequence: CASSLQSNQPQHF. CDR3 DNA: TGTGCCAGCAGTTTGCAGTCTAATCAGCCCCAGCATTTT. The gene calls are TRBV27 and TRBJ1-5; D gene uncertain. The CDR3 sequence is 13 residues long. Germline V CDR1 and CDR2: MNHEY, SMNVEV (reference sequence). V was shortened by 3 bases and J by 4 bases, with 7 bases between the two germline ends.